This T cell receptor beta chain is from a study of cytotoxic CD8 clonotypes in ibrutinib-treated CLL. V gave up 0 bases and J gave up 7 bases, with 15 bases separating them. Germline lookup yields CDR1 SGHAT and CDR2 FQDESV (reference sequence). The CDR3 spans 15 residues. This clone was detected only once. TCRdb's copy holds only in-frame clones and misses some; the assay was immunoSEQ multiplex PCR. The sample consists of roughly 200,000 clones, around 70% of them appearing once. The receptor comes from a human donor with chronic lymphocytic leukemia. V usage is TRBV11-1 and J usage is TRBJ1-1, with D uncertain. Sequencing used PBMCs, obtained after 24 months of ibrutinib treatment. The DNA for the CDR3 is TGTGCCAGCAGCTTAGCCACGAGTTTTTTGGGTGAAGCTTTCTTT. Its protein is CASSLATSFLGEAFF.